The 26 T cell receptor beta chains below were found in one sample sequenced in a study of PD-1 blockade in classical Hodgkin lymphoma (dated by TCRdb to the early 2020s). Library method: the immunoSEQ multiplex PCR assay. The immuneACCESS repertoire file appears here via TCRdb, limited to in-frame rearrangements. These files lack a portion of the clones; in checked studies, under half of the deficit traces to unresolved V genes, and the cause of the others is not known. Counted in this sample were some 19,000 clones; about four fifths of them appeared once. The leading ten clones occupy approximately 6% of the sample. The time point label of this sample denotes: cycle 1 day 1 (C1D1), immediately before nivolumab initiation. Relapse after autologous stem cell transplantation had occurred in all trial patients, and cohorts A, B and C were distinguished by prior brentuximab vedotin exposure. The sequenced sample was peripheral blood mononuclear cells (PBMCs), obtained at baseline. The receptors derive from a human donor with classical Hodgkin lymphoma.

The chain recombines TRBV5-5 with TRBJ1-1; possibly TRBD1 for D (5 bases). There are 19 residues in the CDR3. From germline, CDR1 is SGHKS and CDR2 YYEKEE (reference sequence). Trimming cost V 2 bases and J 3 bases, with 26 bases left between them. The CDR3 sequence is CASSLKIRALGEGYTEAFF. The CDR3 DNA sequence: TGTGCCAGCAGCTTAAAGATCCGGGCCCTAGGAGAGGGGTACACTGAAGCTTTCTTT.

This chain connects TRBV4-3 to TRBJ1-2; maybe TRBD1 (6 bases). The CDR3 has 14 residues. Germline V CDR1 and CDR2: LGHNA, YSLEER. With 1 base removed from V and 5 bases from J, the gap between germline ends came to 11 bases. The CDR3 protein is CASSQAGAAYGYTF. CDR3 nucleotide sequence: TGCGCCAGCAGCCAAGCGGGGGCCGCATATGGCTACACCTTC.

The chain is built from TRBV30 and TRBJ1-2; D might be TRBD1 (5 bases). Germline CDR1 reads GTSNPN; CDR2 reads SVGIG (reference sequence). The CDR3 spans 15 residues. Trimming removed 2 bases at V and 8 bases at J, with 21 bases between. The CDR3 here is CAWSTRRGITRGYTF. The CDR3 DNA reads TGTGCCTGGAGTACCAGGAGGGGCATTACGCGGGGCTACACCTTC.

This clone occurred once. This chain connects TRBV6-5 to TRBJ2-2; D is unclear. The ends were cut back, 6 bases at V and 1 base at J, with 9 bases in the middle. Germline assignment: CDR1 MNHEY and CDR2 SVGAGI. The CDR3 is 14 residues long. CDR3 residues: CASSLVGNTGELFF. The CDR3 nucleotides are TGTGCCAGCAGCCTCGTCGGGAACACCGGGGAGCTGTTTTTT.

This clone was observed a handful of times. The V and J genes are TRBV30 and TRBJ1-1, with D perhaps TRBD1 (5 bases). Germline V gives CDR1 GTSNPN, CDR2 SVGIG (reference sequence). Trimming removed 5 bases at V and 0 bases at J, with 10 bases between. This CDR3 comprises 13 residues. The CDR3 spells CAWSETVNTEAFF. CDR3 in DNA: TGTGCCTGGTCAGAGACAGTGAACACTGAAGCTTTCTTT.

This chain connects TRBV4-1 to TRBJ1-5; 11 bases align to TRBD1. Per the germline V gene, CDR1 is MGHRA and CDR2 is YSYEKL. The V gene end was trimmed by 3 bases and the J gene end by 6 bases; junction bases not matched to a gene: 1. The length of the CDR3 is 14 residues. CDR3 bases: TGCGCCAGCAGCCAGGGACAGGGGGTTCAGCCCCAGCATTTT. Its protein is CASSQGQGVQPQHF.

The rearrangement uses TRBV11-2 and TRBJ1-3; no firm D call. V was trimmed by 1 base and J by 3 bases, leaving 13 bases between them. This CDR3 has 16 amino acids. Germline loops: CDR1 SGHAT, CDR2 FQNNGV. The CDR3 loop is CASSLVRQPSGNTIYF. The CDR3, as DNA: TGTGCCAGCAGCTTAGTTAGGCAGCCAAGTGGAAACACCATATATTTT. The variable domain in full, with the rest retrieved from reference TRBV11-2 and TRBJ1-3, is EAGVAQSPRYKIIEKRQSVAFWCNPISGHATLYWYQQILGQGPKLLIQFQNNGVVDDSQLPKDRFSAERLKGVDSTLKIQPAKLEDSAVYLCASSLVRQPSGNTIYFGEGSWLTVV.

The chain is built from TRBV4-3 and TRBJ2-1, with no clear D. The CDR3 is 12 residues long. Trimming took off 4 bases at V and 7 bases at J, with 8 bases between the two ends. The germline CDR1 and CDR2 sequences are LGHNA and YSLEER. CDR3 protein: CASSPAGNEQFF. The CDR3 nucleotides read TGCGCCAGCAGCCCGGCTGGGAATGAGCAGTTCTTC.

This chain joins TRBV29-1 and TRBJ1-2, with a possible D match to TRBD1 (6 bases). The germline V and J ends were trimmed by 3 bases and 3 bases, with 29 bases remaining between them. CDR1 is SQVTM, CDR2 ANQGSEA, per germline. CDR3 length equals 19 residues. In DNA form, the CDR3 reads TGCAGCGTTGAGGTCAGGGGCATGGAGCGGGAAGCAAGGGACTATGGCTACACCTTC. It is translated as CSVEVRGMEREARDYGYTF.

The chain uses TRBV7-3 and TRBJ2-7, with D hard to call. Trimming removed 5 bases at V and 5 bases at J, with 22 bases between. The CDR3 is 16 amino acids. Germline assignment: CDR1 SGHTA and CDR2 FQGTGA. The CDR3 spells CASSPLGGATVHEQYF. The CDR3 DNA is TGTGCCAGCAGCCCTTTAGGCGGAGCCACGGTCCACGAGCAGTACTTC.

The chain links TRBV10-1 to TRBJ1-2; D is uncertain. CDR3 length equals 13 residues. V lost 3 bases and J 0 bases, leaving 5 bases between the germline ends. From germline, CDR1 is WNHNN and CDR2 SYGVQD (reference sequence). CDR3 DNA sequence: TGCGCCAGCAGTGACAGCGCTAACTATGGCTACACCTTC. Its protein product is CASSDSANYGYTF.

The chain recombines TRBV7-2 with TRBJ1-1, with no clear D. V lost 0 bases, J lost 1 base, and 6 bases lay in between. The CDR3 loop spans 14 amino acids. Germline loops: CDR1 SGHTA, CDR2 FQGNSA. The CDR3 protein is CASSLAGPNTEAFF. CDR3 DNA: TGTGCCAGCAGCTTAGCAGGCCCGAACACTGAAGCTTTCTTT.

The V and J genes are TRBV6-1 and TRBJ1-6; 7 bases line up with TRBD1. The CDR3 length is 13 residues. The trim removed 7 bases at V and 9 bases at J, leaving 6 bases unmatched. CDR1 is MNHNS, CDR2 SASEGT, per germline. CDR3 nucleotide sequence: TGTGCCAGCACTACAGGGGAGGTTTCACCCCTCCACTTT. This gives the protein CASTTGEVSPLHF.

The V call is TRBV28, the J call TRBJ1-5; a possible D gene is TRBD1 (5 bases). V dropped 6 bases and J dropped 5 bases, with 26 bases sitting between them. CDR1 and CDR2 from the germline V gene are MDHEN and SYDVKM. CDR3 length equals 18 residues. CDR3: CASREELRGGESHQPQHF. The DNA of the CDR3 is TGTGCCAGCAGGGAAGAACTTCGGGGAGGGGAAAGTCATCAGCCCCAGCATTTT.

This chain joins TRBV7-8 and TRBJ1-1, with a tentative D call TRBD1 (5 bases). Trimming took off 5 bases at V and 7 bases at J, with 14 bases between the two ends. CDR3 length: 13 amino acids. Germline lookup yields CDR1 SGHVS and CDR2 FQNEAQ. For the CDR3, the DNA is TGTGCCAGCAGCCCTAACGACGGGGGTGAAGCTTTCTTT. This translates into CASSPNDGGEAFF.

The chain has TRBV27 and TRBJ2-5; 11 nucleotides align to TRBD1. The CDR3 loop spans 14 amino acids. The ends lost 5 bases at V and 5 bases at J; junction bases unmatched: 4. Germline-derived CDR1 and CDR2 are MNHEY and SMNVEV (reference sequence). The CDR3 DNA is TGTGCCAGCAGTCAGGACAGGGGGCACGAGACCCAGTACTTC. Protein sequence: CASSQDRGHETQYF.

This clone appeared once. This rearrangement joins TRBV7-2 to TRBJ2-1; D gene unclear. CDR1 is SGHTA, CDR2 FQGNSA, per germline. Trimming stripped 5 bases from V and 2 bases from J, with 13 bases between. The CDR3 is 15 residues long. CDR3 residues: CASSLDLGAYNEQFF. Written as DNA, the CDR3 is TGTGCCAGCAGCCTGGACCTTGGCGCCTACAATGAGCAGTTCTTC.

This chain joins TRBV28 and TRBJ1-6, with D unresolved. The germline V gene has CDR1 MDHEN and CDR2 SYDVKM. V lost 3 bases to trimming and J lost 9 bases, with 12 bases between them. This CDR3 contains 14 residues. CDR3 sequence reads: CASSFTKRGSPLHF. CDR3 DNA: TGTGCCAGCAGTTTTACGAAACGGGGTTCACCCCTCCACTTT.

The V gene is TRBV9, the J gene TRBJ2-1; 10 bases agree with TRBD1. The CDR3 is made up of 16 amino acids. The germline V gene has CDR1 SGDLS and CDR2 YYNGEE. The V segment lost 2 bases and the J segment 8 bases; nucleotides outside the gene matches: 10. CDR3 protein: CASSVEAGTGVDEQFF. The CDR3 region has the DNA TGTGCCAGCAGCGTGGAAGCCGGGACAGGGGTTGATGAGCAGTTCTTC.

The chain joins TRBV6-1 to TRBJ1-1, with a weak D call TRBD1 (5 bases). This CDR3 region has 13 residues. Germline V gene sequence: CDR1 MNHNS, CDR2 SASEGT. Trimming shortened V by 8 bases and J by 0 bases, and 10 bases separated the two germline ends. The DNA for the CDR3 is TGTGCCAGCGGGAGGGGATTGAACACTGAAGCTTTCTTT. It is translated as CASGRGLNTEAFF.

The chain recombines TRBV20-1 with TRBJ1-5; D remains ambiguous. The germline CDR1 and CDR2 sequences are DFQATT and SNEGSKA (reference sequence). V was cut by 1 base and J by 4 bases, with 2 bases left in between. The CDR3 extends over 11 amino acids. CDR3 in DNA: TGCAGTGCTAGAGTTAATCAGCCCCAGCATTTT. Translation: CSARVNQPQHF.

This chain links TRBV20-1 with TRBJ2-7; D perhaps matches TRBD2 (5 bases). Per the germline V gene, CDR1 is DFQATT and CDR2 is SNEGSKA (reference sequence). The length of the CDR3 is 11 residues. Trimming pared 6 bases from V and 0 bases from J, leaving 6 bases between. The CDR3 DNA follows: TGCAGTGCAGGGAGCTCCTACGAGCAGTACTTC. Its translation: CSAGSSYEQYF.

CDR3 DNA: TGTGCCAGCAGCTTAGCCCCCGTAGCGTCGGGTGGGGGTGAAAAACTGTTTTTT. This encodes CASSLAPVASGGGEKLFF. V is TRBV7-6 and J is TRBJ1-4; tentative D call: TRBD1 (5 bases). From germline, CDR1 is SGHVS and CDR2 FNYEAQ. CDR3 length: 18 amino acids. The ends were cut back, 0 bases at V and 7 bases at J, with 21 bases in the middle.

With respect to this clone: Compared with germline, one end of the junction differs, possibly owing to a read error. V usage is TRBV9 and J usage is TRBJ1-2; D not certain. Germline V gives CDR1 SGDLS, CDR2 YYNGEE. There are 13 residues in the CDR3. As DNA, the CDR3 is TGTACCAGCAGCCCGGACTCAAACTATGGCTACACCTTC. This gives the protein CTSSPDSNYGYTF.

The rearrangement joins TRBV4-3 to TRBJ2-7; tentative D call: TRBD2 (5 bases). V dropped 0 bases and J dropped 7 bases, with 10 bases sitting between them. The CDR3 is 13 residues long. CDR1 and CDR2 (germline): LGHNA, YSLEER. The CDR3 nucleotides are TGCGCCAGCAGCCAAGATGAGGGCCGGGAGCAGTACTTC. This gives the protein CASSQDEGREQYF.

The chain carries TRBV28 and TRBJ2-1; perhaps TRBD1 as D (6 bases). V lost 4 bases and J lost 6, with 13 bases in between. Germline CDR1 is MDHEN and CDR2 is SYDVKM. The CDR3 has 14 amino acids. The CDR3, as DNA: TGTGCCAGCAGTTCCGGGACAACCTTCAATGAGCAGTTCTTC. This codes for CASSSGTTFNEQFF. The variable domain in full, completed from reference TRBV28 and TRBJ2-1, reads DVKVTQSSRYLVKRTGEKVFLECVQDMDHENMFWYRQDPGLGLRLIYFSYDVKMKEKGDIPEGYSVSREKKERFSLILESASTNQTSMYLCASSSGTTFNEQFFGPGTRLTVL.